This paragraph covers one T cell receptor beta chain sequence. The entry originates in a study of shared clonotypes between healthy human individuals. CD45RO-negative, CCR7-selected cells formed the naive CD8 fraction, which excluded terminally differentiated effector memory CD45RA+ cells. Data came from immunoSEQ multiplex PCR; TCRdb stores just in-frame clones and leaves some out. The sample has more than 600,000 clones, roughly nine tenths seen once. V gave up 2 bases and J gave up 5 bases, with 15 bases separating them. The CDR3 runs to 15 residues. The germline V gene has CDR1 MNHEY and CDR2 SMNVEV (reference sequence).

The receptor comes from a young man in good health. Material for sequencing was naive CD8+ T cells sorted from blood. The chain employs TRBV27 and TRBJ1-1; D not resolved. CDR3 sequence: CASSLPPGYGTEAFF. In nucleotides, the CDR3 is TGTGCCAGCAGTTTACCCCCGGGTTACGGTACTGAAGCTTTCTTT.